The present TCR beta chain was sequenced within a study of human T cells and chemical hapten exposure. The CDR3 covers 16 residues. TCRdb reprocessed the RACE reads via MiXCR and lists one record per CDR3 protein. The data hold more than 70,000 distinct CDR3 sequences, with about 11% observed a single time. This clonotype was found a few times. Time point of the sample: patch test 3, about 24 weeks after DPC sensitization. The treatment is: therapeutic diphenylcyclopropenone sensitization with weekly scalp DPC. The TCR sequence derives from a woman aged 30 to 39 with alopecia areata. Some clones in this sample may be carry-over from other donors' samples. The sample was whole blood, taken in connection with sensitization to the hapten diphenylcyclopropenone (DPC). The V call is TRBV21-1, the J call TRBJ1-1; no check of the table's D call, TRBD1, against the DNA was made. TRBV21-1 is described as a pseudogene. The CDR3 DNA is TGTGCTAATTACCAGGAGGTGGTGGACAGGAACACTGAAGCTTTCTTT. Translation: CANYQEVVDRNTEAFF.